The next 16 T cell receptor beta chains were all read from a single sample in a study of T cell clonality in common variable immunodeficiency. Study-level findings and limits: Reportedly, TCR beta sequences from common variable immunodeficiency showed fewer deletions and N-nucleotide insertions.

No antigen has been assigned to these receptors. TCRdb keeps only in-frame clones here, not all; method: immunoSEQ multiplex PCR. This sample shows more than 8,000 clones and no singletons; around 4.5% rests with the ten largest. Sequences were obtained from peripheral blood mononuclear cells. These receptor sequences come from a human donor with common variable immunodeficiency.

This clone was observed many times. The DNA ends 3 residues before the CDR3 does, and the rest of the CDR3 is filled in from the germline J gene. The chain carries TRBV2 and TRBJ2-5; TRBD2 agrees at 8 bases. There are 15 residues in the CDR3. V gave up 5 bases and J gave up 2 bases; unmatched junction bases: 7. Germline V CDR1 and CDR2: SNHLY, FYNNEI. The CDR3 reads CASSPREGWQETQYF. The DNA read from the CDR3 is TGTGCCAGCAGTCCCCGGGAGGGGTGGCAAGAGACC.

This clone appeared many times. The CDR3 extends 3 residues past the end of the read, so its final part is completed from the germline J gene. The gene calls are TRBV29-1 and TRBJ2-1; D perhaps matches TRBD2 (5 bases). Trimming shortened V by 4 bases and J by 6 bases, and 16 bases separated the two germline ends. This CDR3 is 14 amino acids long. Germline CDR1 reads SQVTM; CDR2 reads ANQGSEA. The CDR3 DNA, read in part, is TGCAGCGTTGGGGTGGATATAGCGCGCAATGAG. This translates into CSVGVDIARNE. The full CDR3 reads CSVGVDIARNEQFF.

This clone came up a few times. The CDR3 end falls 3 residues outside the read, so it is completed with the germline J gene. J is TRBJ2-6 and V is TRBV7-2; D is ambiguous. CDR3 size: 15 residues. V dropped 0 bases and J dropped 0 bases, with 3 bases sitting between them. Germline assignment: CDR1 SGHTA and CDR2 FQGNSA. CDR3 bases read: TGTGCCAGCAGCTTAGCAGGCTCTGGGGCCAACGTC. The encoded protein is CASSLAGSGANV. The complete CDR3 protein is CASSLAGSGANVLTF.

In this sample, this clone turned up many times. The CDR3 is cut off 3 residues early in the read; its end comes from the germline J gene. This chain connects TRBV19 to TRBJ1-5; the D gene is possibly TRBD1 (6 bases). The CDR3 runs 15 residues. V lost 3 bases to trimming and J lost 6 bases, with 15 bases between them. In germline, CDR1 is LNHDA, CDR2 SQIVND (reference sequence). The CDR3 sequence is CASSIRAGEAQPQHF. The sequenced part of the CDR3 DNA is TGTGCCAGTAGTATTAGGGCAGGGGAGGCTCAGCCC.

This clone has a count of ten or more. The read halts 3 residues ahead of the CDR3 end, with the missing end drawn from the germline J gene. V is TRBV7-2 and J is TRBJ2-1; 7 positions match TRBD1. Germline CDR1 SGHTA, CDR2 FQGNSA. The CDR3 extends over 15 amino acids. Unmatched junction bases numbered 6, after V lost 5 bases and J lost 2 bases. CDR3 sequence: CASSRDSGAYNEQFF. The part of the CDR3 DNA that was read is TGTGCCAGCAGCCGGGACAGTGGGGCCTACAATGAG. Drawing the rest from reference TRBV7-2 and TRBJ2-1, the complete variable domain is GAGVSQSPSNKVTEKGKDVELRCDPISGHTALYWYRQSLGQGLEFLIYFQGNSAPDKSGLPSDRFSAERTGGSVSTLTIQRTQQEDSAVYLCASSRDSGAYNEQFFGPGTRLTVL.

This clone came up many times. With the read ending 3 residues before the CDR3 end, the germline J gene is used to fill in that end. The chain combines TRBV2 with TRBJ1-4, with D perhaps TRBD1 (5 bases). This CDR3 is built from 17 residues. In germline, CDR1 is SNHLY, CDR2 FYNNEI. V lost 1 base, J lost 7 bases, and 19 bases lay in between. The DNA read from the CDR3 is TGTGCCAGCAGTGAAGGGGTCTTAAGACAGAGTATTGAAAAA. Translated: CASSEGVLRQSIEK. The CDR3, in full, reads CASSEGVLRQSIEKLFF.

This clone came up many times. The read terminates 3 residues ahead of where the CDR3 ends, so the germline J gene completes it. The V call is TRBV5-1, the J call TRBJ2-3; 13 positions match TRBD2. Germline assignment: CDR1 SGHRS and CDR2 YFSETQ. V lost 2 bases, J lost 4 bases, and 10 bases stayed unmatched. The CDR3 runs to 18 residues. The sequenced part of the CDR3 DNA is TGCGCCAGCAGCTTCGGGAGACTAGCGGGAGGAACAGCAGATACG. As protein: CASSFGRLAGGTADT. The whole CDR3 sequence is CASSFGRLAGGTADTQYF.

This clone is medium-sized within its sample. CDR3 loop: CASSRQGYTEAFF. The CDR3 DNA, read in part, is TGTGCCAGCAGCAGACAGGGGTACACTGAA. The V and J genes are TRBV2 and TRBJ1-1, with 8 bases identical to TRBD1. The sequence runs out 3 residues before the end of the CDR3; the remainder is reconstructed from the germline J gene. V lost 6 bases, J lost 3 bases, and 3 bases stayed unmatched. This CDR3 spans 13 amino acids. Germline values: CDR1 SNHLY, CDR2 FYNNEI.

The sample holds many counts of this clone. The read ends 3 residues shy of where the CDR3 ends; the end is completed using the germline J gene. V gene TRBV19 combines with J gene TRBJ2-7; D not certain. The CDR3 loop spans 12 amino acids. V was clipped by 9 bases and J by 5 bases, with 14 bases between them. From germline, CDR1 is LNHDA and CDR2 SQIVND (reference sequence). CDR3 protein: CASELAMHEQYF. The DNA read from the CDR3 is TGTGCCAGCGAATTAGCTATGCACGAG.

Many counts were recorded for this clone. Read coverage stops 3 residues before the CDR3 terminus; the germline J gene supplies the remainder. J is TRBJ2-7 and V is TRBV20-1, with D unclear. The CDR3 totals 13 residues. The V gene's germline CDR1 is DFQATT and CDR2 SNEGSKA (reference sequence). V shed 1 base and J shed 4 bases, with 11 bases lying between them. The CDR3 here is CSARGQSPYEQYF. The sequenced CDR3 bases are TGCAGTGCTAGAGGCCAGTCACCGTACGAG.

This clone was seen a handful of times. The CDR3 is cut off 3 residues early in the read; its end comes from the germline J gene. The chain has TRBV20-1 and TRBJ1-6, with 9 bases that match TRBD1. Germline assignment: CDR1 DFQATT and CDR2 SNEGSKA (reference sequence). The V gene end was trimmed by 6 bases and the J gene end by 7 bases; junction bases not matched to a gene: 13. This CDR3 contains 16 residues. The chain's CDR3 is CSAHLATGGSNSPLHF. The part of the CDR3 DNA that was read is TGCAGTGCCCATTTGGCGACAGGGGGTTCGAATTCACCC.

This clone was picked up many times. Read coverage stops 3 residues before the CDR3 terminus; the germline J gene supplies the remainder. The sample has other DNA sequences that encode this CDR3 too. The chain employs TRBV7-9 and TRBJ2-1; the D gene is possibly TRBD1 (5 bases). CDR3 length equals 14 residues. Per the germline V gene, CDR1 is SEHNR and CDR2 is FQNEAQ (reference sequence). Trimming took off 8 bases at V and 4 bases at J, with 15 bases between the two ends. CDR3 region: CASGAVDRYNEQFF. The covered CDR3 bases are TGTGCCAGCGGGGCGGTTGACCGTTACAATGAG.

By proportion, this clone is medium-sized (0.01 to 0.1%). The read comes to an end 3 residues before the CDR3 does, leaving the germline J gene to fill in the end. V is TRBV11-2 and J is TRBJ1-6; no clear D. Germline-derived CDR1 and CDR2 are SGHAT and FQNNGV. V lost 5 bases to trimming and J lost 6 bases, with 14 bases between them. This CDR3 is built from 15 residues. CDR3 protein: CASSANAYSNSPLHF. The part of the CDR3 DNA that was read is TGTGCCAGCAGCGCGAACGCGTATAGTAATTCACCC.

This clone was found a few times. The sequenced fragment ends 3 residues before the CDR3 boundary, so the rest is inferred from the germline J gene. The chain couples TRBV5-1 to TRBJ2-5, with TRBD2 identical over 8 bases. From germline, CDR1 is SGHRS and CDR2 YFSETQ. The V segment lost 0 bases and the J segment 4 bases; nucleotides outside the gene matches: 20. CDR3 length: 20 residues. CDR3 residues: CASSLDLSAGEGMFGETQYF. CDR3 DNA (partial): TGCGCCAGCAGCTTGGACCTCTCAGCGGGGGAAGGCATGTTTGGAGAGACC.

This clone showed up many times. CDR3 loop: CATALFRIAEGDTEAFF. The covered CDR3 bases are TGTGCCACCGCCCTCTTCCGGATCGCCGAGGGCGACACTGAA. The chain uses TRBV6-2 or TRBV6-3 and TRBJ1-1; D is undetermined. The read finishes 3 residues shy of the CDR3 end, and the germline J gene is used to complete it. The CDR3 length is 17 residues. The germline gives CDR1 MNHEY, CDR2 SVGEGT. V dropped 10 bases and J dropped 3 bases, with 27 bases sitting between them.

This clone has a count of ten or more. The read stops 3 residues short of the end of the CDR3; the missing end is completed from the germline J gene. This chain uses TRBV7-2 with TRBJ2-5, with a tentative D call TRBD1 (6 bases). The CDR3 loop spans 15 amino acids. Germline CDR1 and CDR2: SGHTA and FQGNSA. With 3 bases removed from V and 5 bases from J, the gap between germline ends came to 16 bases. CDR3 bases read: TGTGCCAGCAGCTTTCCCACAGGGATAAGGGAGACC. This sequence encodes CASSFPTGIRET. The CDR3 reads in full as CASSFPTGIRETQYF.